This TCR beta chain derives from a study of control samples from healthy donors and cancer patients. Data came from immunoSEQ multiplex PCR; TCRdb stores just in-frame clones and leaves some out. The table has 97,000 or so clones, about 90% seen once; the top ten hold over 2%. CDR1 is MNHEY and CDR2 is SMNVEV in the germline V gene (reference sequence). V lost 5 bases, J lost 5 bases, and 8 bases stayed unmatched. The CDR3 contains 15 residues. Source material: blood. The receptor's source is a woman aged 18-35 years in good health. This chain links TRBV27 with TRBJ2-5, with 10 bases identical to TRBD2. In nucleotides, the CDR3 is TGTGCCAGCAGTACGCTAGCGGGAGATGTCGAGACCCAGTACTTC. It codes for CASSTLAGDVETQYF.